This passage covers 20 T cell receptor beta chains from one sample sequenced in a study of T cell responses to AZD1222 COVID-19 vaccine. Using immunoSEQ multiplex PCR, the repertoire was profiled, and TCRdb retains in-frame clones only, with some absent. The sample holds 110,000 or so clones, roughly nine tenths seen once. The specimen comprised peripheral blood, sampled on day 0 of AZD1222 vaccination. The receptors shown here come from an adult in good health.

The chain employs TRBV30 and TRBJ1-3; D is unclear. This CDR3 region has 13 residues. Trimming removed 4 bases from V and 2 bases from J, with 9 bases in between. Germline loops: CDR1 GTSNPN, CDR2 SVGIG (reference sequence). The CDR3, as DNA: TGTGCCTGGAACCTGGGCACTGGAAACACCATATATTTT. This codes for CAWNLGTGNTIYF. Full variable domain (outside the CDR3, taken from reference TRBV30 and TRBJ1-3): SQTIHQWPATLVQPVGSPLSLECTVEGTSNPNLYWYRQAAGRGLQLLFYSVGIGQISSEVPQNLSASRPQDRQFILSSKKLLLSDSGFYLCAWNLGTGNTIYFGEGSWLTVV.

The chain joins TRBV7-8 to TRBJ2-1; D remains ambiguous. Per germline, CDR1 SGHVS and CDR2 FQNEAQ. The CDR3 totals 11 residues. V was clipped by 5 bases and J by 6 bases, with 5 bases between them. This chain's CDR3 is CASSPRNEQFF. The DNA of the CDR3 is TGTGCCAGCAGCCCACGCAATGAGCAGTTCTTC.

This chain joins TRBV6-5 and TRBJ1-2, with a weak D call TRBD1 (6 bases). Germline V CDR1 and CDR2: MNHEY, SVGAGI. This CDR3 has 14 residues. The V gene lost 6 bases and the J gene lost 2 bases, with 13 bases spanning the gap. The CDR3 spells CASSPDQGNYGYTF. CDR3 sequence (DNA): TGTGCCAGCAGCCCCGATCAGGGGAACTATGGCTACACCTTC.

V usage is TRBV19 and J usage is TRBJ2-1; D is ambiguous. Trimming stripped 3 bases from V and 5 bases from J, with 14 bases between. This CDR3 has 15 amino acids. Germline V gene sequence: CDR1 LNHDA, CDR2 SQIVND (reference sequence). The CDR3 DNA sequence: TGTGCCAGTAGTATTCAGACCAGGCGCGACAATGAGCAGTTCTTC. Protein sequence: CASSIQTRRDNEQFF.

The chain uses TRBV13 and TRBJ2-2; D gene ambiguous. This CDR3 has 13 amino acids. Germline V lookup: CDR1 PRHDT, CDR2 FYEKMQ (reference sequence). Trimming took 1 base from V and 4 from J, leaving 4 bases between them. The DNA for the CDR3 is TGTGCCAGCAGCTTAGTTGGCACCGGGGAGCTGTTTTTT. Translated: CASSLVGTGELFF. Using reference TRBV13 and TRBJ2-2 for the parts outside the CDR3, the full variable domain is AAGVIQSPRHLIKEKRETATLKCYPIPRHDTVYWYQQGPGQDPQFLISFYEKMQSDKGSIPDRFSAQQFSDYHSELNMSSLELGDSALYFCASSLVGTGELFFGEGSRLTVL.

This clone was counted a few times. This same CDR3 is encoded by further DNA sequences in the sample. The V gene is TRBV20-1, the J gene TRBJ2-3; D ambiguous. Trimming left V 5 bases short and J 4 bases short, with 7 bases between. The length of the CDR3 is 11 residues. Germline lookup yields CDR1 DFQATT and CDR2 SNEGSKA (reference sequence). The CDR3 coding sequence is TGCAGTGCTTTTAGGGCAGATACGCAGTATTTT. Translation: CSAFRADTQYF.

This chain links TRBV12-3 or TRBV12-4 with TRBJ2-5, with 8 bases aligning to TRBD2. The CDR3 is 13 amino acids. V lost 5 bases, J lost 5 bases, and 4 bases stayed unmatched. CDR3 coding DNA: TGTGCCAGCAGTGTACTAGCGGCGGAGACCCAGTACTTC. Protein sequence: CASSVLAAETQYF.

The CDR3 region is CASKEGQGAQTQYF. For the CDR3, the DNA is TGTGCCAGCAAGGAAGGACAGGGGGCACAGACCCAGTACTTC. V and J are TRBV5-4 and TRBJ2-5; 11 bases are shared with TRBD1. Germline V gives CDR1 SGHNT, CDR2 YYREEE (reference sequence). Losses at the gene ends were 6 bases for V and 6 bases for J; bases not matched to a gene: 7. CDR3 length equals 14 residues.

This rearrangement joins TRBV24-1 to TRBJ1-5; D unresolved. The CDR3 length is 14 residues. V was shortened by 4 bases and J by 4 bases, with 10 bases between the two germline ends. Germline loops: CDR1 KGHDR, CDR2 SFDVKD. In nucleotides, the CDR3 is TGTGCCACCAGTGAGCCGAACCCTAATCAGCCCCAGCATTTT. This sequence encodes CATSEPNPNQPQHF.

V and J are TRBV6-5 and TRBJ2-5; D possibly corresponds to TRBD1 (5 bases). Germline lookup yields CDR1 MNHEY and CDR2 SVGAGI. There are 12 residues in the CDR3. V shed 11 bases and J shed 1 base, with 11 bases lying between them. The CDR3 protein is CAWVRGQETQYF. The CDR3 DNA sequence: TGTGCCTGGGTAAGGGGCCAAGAGACCCAGTACTTC.

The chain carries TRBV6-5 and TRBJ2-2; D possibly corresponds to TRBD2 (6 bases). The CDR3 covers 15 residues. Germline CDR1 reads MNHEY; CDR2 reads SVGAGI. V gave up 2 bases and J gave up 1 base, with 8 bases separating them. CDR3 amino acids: CASSYGLRNTGELFF. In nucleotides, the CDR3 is TGTGCCAGCAGTTACGGACTAAGGAACACCGGGGAGCTGTTTTTT.

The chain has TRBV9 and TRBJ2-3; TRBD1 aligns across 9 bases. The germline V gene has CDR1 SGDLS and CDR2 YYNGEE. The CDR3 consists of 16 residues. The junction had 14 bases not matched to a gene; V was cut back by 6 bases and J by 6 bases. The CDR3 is CASKPGPGQGSDTQYF. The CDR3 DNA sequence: TGTGCCAGCAAACCAGGCCCGGGACAGGGTTCTGATACGCAGTATTTT.

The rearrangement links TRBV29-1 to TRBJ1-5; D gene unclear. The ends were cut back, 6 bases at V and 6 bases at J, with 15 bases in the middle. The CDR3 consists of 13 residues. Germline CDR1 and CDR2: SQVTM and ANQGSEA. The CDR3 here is CSVVIGEGQPQHF. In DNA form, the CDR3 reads TGCAGCGTGGTCATCGGGGAAGGTCAGCCCCAGCATTTT.

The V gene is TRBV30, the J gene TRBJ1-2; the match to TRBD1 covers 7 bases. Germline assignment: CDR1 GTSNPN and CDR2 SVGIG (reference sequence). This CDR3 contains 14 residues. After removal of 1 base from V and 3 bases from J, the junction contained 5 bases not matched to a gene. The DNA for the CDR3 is TGTGCCTGGAGTGGACAGGGAAGGCACTATGGCTACACCTTC. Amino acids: CAWSGQGRHYGYTF.

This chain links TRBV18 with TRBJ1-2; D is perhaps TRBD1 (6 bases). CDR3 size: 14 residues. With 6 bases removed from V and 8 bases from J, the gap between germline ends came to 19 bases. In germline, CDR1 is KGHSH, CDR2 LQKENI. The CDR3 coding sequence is TGTGCCAGCTCCCGCCGGACAGACCCGGGGGGCTACACCTTC. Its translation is CASSRRTDPGGYTF.

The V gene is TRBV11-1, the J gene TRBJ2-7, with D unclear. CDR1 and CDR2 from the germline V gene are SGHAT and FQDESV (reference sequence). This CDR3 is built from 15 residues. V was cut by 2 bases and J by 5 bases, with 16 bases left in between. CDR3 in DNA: TGTGCCAGCAGCTTAAACGGTGGCGCGACGGACGAGCAGTACTTC. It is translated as CASSLNGGATDEQYF.

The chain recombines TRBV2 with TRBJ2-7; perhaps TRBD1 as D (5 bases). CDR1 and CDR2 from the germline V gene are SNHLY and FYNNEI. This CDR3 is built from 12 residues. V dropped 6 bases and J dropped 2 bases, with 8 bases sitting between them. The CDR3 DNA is TGTGCCAGCAGGTCGGACACCTACGAGCAGTACTTC. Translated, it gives CASRSDTYEQYF.

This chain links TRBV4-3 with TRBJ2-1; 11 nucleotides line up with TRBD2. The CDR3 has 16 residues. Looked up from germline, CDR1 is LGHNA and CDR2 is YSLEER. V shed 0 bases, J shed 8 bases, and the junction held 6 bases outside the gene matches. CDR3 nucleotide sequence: TGCGCCAGCAGCCAAGATCTCAGACTAGCGGGACATGAGCAGTTCTTC. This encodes CASSQDLRLAGHEQFF.

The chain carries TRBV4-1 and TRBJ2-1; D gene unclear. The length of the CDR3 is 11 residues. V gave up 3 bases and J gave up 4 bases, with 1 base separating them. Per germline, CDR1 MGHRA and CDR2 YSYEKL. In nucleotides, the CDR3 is TGCGCCAGCAGCCAGTACAATGAGCAGTTCTTC. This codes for CASSQYNEQFF.

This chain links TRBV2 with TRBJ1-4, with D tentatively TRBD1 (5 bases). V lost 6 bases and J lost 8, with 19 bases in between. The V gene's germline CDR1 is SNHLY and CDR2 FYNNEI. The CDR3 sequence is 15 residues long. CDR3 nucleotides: TGTGCCAGCAGGGGCCGGGACCCAATTCAAGAAAAACTGTTTTTT. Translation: CASRGRDPIQEKLFF.